This T cell receptor beta chain was sequenced during a study of CD8 T cells in ankylosing spondylitis (dated by TCRdb to about 2017). Regarding the research as a whole: The study set out to find disease-linked TCR variants by profiling T cell receptor beta repertoires in ankylosing spondylitis patients and healthy donors. The whole study cohort included over 85 healthy donors and 25 ankylosing spondylitis patients. Peripheral blood was sampled, and synovial fluid was also collected from ankylosing spondylitis patients.

This clonotype was detected a few times. Its recognized antigen is unknown. Within one base of it there is no much larger clone, and no base qualities were kept. Sequencing instrument: Illumina HiSeq 2500. Quantitative 5'-RACE with molecular barcodes was used to prepare TCR beta libraries. Under the source paper's analysis protocol: Disease-linked TCR variants were identified with a new computational method built on a probabilistic model of VDJ rearrangement. TCRdb handled the public reads itself, with Q25 trimming in fastp and clone calling in MiXCR, and kept productive beta chains. Identical CDR3 proteins give one entry, which carries the most common genes and DNA. The V and J calls and clone size come from TCRdb's table, not from the authors' own analysis. For this sample there are 300,000 to 400,000 distinct CDR3 sequences; roughly 14% appear just once. 1.1% of the sample goes to the ten largest clones.

Study-wide conclusions, independent of this receptor: The disease-linked clones were reported as significantly enriched in matched synovial fluid samples from ankylosing spondylitis patients. A CD8+ phenotype was shown by the disease-linked clones, which were found at relatively low frequencies in peripheral blood. A TCR beta motif of eight highly homologous amino acid variants appeared characteristic of blood from ankylosing spondylitis patients. Some motif variants were previously reported in synovial fluid and blood of reactive arthritis patients, suggesting common disease-initiation mechanisms.

Via the germline V gene, CDR1 is MNHNS and CDR2 SASEGT. V drops 6 bases and J drops 3 bases, leaving 18 bases in between. From its cysteine to its phenylalanine, the CDR3 spans 15 amino acids. The DNA shown is the 45-base CDR3, in frame from base 1. The rearrangement combines TRBV6-1 with TRBJ2-7; the D gene lacks a confident call. The clonotype was recovered from a male donor with ankylosing spondylitis or in good health (not recorded which). Source material: blood, either unsorted or a sorted T cell fraction (not recorded which). CDR3 region: CASRENSFRSYEQYF. The DNA reads TGTGCCAGCAGGGAAAACAGCTTTAGAAGCTACGAGCAGTACTTC.